The rows below give T cell receptor beta chains drawn from one sample of a study of a mutant IDH1 vaccine in newly diagnosed glioma. Using immunoSEQ multiplex PCR, the repertoire was profiled, and TCRdb retains in-frame clones only, with some absent. The sample records around 100,000 clones, nearly 90% being singletons. These receptors have no identified antigens. The specimen comprised PBMCs, sampled from a glioma patient whose treatment included an IDH1 peptide vaccine. The source is a woman aged 50 to 60 with glioma. The conserved cysteine and the conserved F or W are not part of the CDR3 here. Rows may omit the clone size; those that give it use once, few, many or a size class.

clone size	J gene	V gene	CDR3 protein
NA	TRBJ1-2	TRBV6-5	ASSHPRQGSYGYT
NA	TRBJ1-2	TRBV9	ASSETNRALGYGYT
NA	TRBJ1-1	TRBV9	ASSTGTADNTEAF
NA	TRBJ1-3	TRBV6-5	ASSYSALSGNTIY
NA	TRBJ2-7	TRBV19	ASSTSAGYGISYEQY
NA	TRBJ2-6	TRBV6-6	ASSPVASGANVLT
few	TRBJ1-1	TRBV7-3	ASSLTSGTTEAF
NA	TRBJ2-2	TRBV18	ASSPSPGQGTGELF
NA	TRBJ1-2	TRBV7-2	ASSLAQEGYT
NA	TRBJ1-1	TRBV27	ASSEYGSYTEAF
NA	TRBJ1-1	TRBV5-5	ASSLAVLRGTEAF
once	TRBJ1-2	TRBV5-1	ASSCDPGYT